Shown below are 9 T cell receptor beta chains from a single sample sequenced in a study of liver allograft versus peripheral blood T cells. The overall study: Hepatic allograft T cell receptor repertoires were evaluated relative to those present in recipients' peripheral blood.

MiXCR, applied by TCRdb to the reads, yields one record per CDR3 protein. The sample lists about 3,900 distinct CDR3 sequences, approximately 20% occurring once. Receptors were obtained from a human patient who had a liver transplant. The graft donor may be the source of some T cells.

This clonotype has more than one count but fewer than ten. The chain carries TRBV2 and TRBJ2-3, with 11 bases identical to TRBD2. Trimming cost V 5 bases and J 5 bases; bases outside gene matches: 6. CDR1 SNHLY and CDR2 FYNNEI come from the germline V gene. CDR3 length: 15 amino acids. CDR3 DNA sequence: TGTGCCAGCAGTCCACTAGCGGGGGCAAGAGATACGCAGTATTTT. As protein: CASSPLAGARDTQYF.

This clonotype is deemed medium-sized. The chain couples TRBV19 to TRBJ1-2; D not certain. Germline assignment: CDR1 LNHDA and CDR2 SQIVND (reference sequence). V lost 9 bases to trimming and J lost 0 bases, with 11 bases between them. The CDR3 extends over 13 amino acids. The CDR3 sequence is CASTKETNYGYTF. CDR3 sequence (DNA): TGTGCCAGCACCAAGGAGACTAACTATGGCTACACCTTC.

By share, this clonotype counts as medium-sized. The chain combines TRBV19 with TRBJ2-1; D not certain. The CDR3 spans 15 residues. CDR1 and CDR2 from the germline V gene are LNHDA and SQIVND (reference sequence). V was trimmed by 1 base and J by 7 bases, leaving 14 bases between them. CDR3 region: CASSIGPLELNEQFF. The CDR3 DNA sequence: TGTGCCAGTAGTATAGGGCCGCTTGAGTTGAATGAGCAGTTCTTC.

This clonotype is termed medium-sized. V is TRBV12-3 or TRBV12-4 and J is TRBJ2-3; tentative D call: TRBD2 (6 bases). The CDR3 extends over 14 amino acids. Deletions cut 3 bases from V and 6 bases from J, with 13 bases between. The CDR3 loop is CASSFAGRDDTQYF. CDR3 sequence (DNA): TGTGCCAGCAGTTTCGCGGGAAGGGATGATACGCAGTATTTT.

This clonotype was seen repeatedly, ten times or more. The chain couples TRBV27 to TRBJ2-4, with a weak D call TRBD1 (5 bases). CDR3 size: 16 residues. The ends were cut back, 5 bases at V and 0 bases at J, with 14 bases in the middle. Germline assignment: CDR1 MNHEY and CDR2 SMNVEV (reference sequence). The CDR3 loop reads CASSPSTEKAKNIQYF. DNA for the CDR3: TGTGCCAGCAGTCCATCGACAGAGAAAGCCAAAAACATTCAGTACTTC.

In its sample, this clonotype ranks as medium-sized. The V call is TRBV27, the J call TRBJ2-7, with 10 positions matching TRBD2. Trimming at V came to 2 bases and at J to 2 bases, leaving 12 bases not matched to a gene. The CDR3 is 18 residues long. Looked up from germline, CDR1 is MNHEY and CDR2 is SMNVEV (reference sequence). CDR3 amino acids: CASSLRRSSGGYTYEQYF. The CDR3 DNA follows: TGTGCCAGCAGTTTACGAAGGAGTAGCGGGGGGTATACCTACGAGCAGTACTTC.

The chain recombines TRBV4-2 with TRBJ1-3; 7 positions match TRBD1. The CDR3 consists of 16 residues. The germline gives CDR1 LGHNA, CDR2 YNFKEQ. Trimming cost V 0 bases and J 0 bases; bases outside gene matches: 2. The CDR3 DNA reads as TGTGCCAGCAGCCAAGAACAGGGGTACTCTGGAAACACCATATATTTT. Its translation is CASSQEQGYSGNTIYF.

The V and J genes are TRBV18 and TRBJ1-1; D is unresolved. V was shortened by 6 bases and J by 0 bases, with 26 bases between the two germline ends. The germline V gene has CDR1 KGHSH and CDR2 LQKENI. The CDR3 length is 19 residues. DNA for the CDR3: TGTGCCAGCTCCCCAGGAAACGCGGAACCCAGCAGGATGAACACTGAAGCTTTCTTT. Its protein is CASSPGNAEPSRMNTEAFF.

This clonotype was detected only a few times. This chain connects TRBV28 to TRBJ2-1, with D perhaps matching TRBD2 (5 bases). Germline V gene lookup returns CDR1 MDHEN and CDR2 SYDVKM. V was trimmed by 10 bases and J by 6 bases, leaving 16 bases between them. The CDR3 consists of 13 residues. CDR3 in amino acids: CAISAGRFNEQFF. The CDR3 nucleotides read TGTGCCATCTCTGCGGGCCGCTTCAATGAGCAGTTCTTC.